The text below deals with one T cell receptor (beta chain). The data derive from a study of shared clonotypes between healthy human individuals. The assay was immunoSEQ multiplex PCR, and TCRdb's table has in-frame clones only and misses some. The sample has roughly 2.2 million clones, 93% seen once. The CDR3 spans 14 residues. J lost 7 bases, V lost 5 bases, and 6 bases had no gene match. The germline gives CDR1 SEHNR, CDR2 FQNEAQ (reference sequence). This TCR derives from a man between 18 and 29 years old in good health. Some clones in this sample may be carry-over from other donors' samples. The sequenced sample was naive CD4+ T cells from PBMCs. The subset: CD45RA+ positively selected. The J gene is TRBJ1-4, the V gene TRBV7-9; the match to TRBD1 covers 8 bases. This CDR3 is CASSPGQGFEKLFF. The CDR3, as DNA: TGTGCCAGCAGCCCCGGACAGGGTTTTGAAAAACTGTTTTTT.